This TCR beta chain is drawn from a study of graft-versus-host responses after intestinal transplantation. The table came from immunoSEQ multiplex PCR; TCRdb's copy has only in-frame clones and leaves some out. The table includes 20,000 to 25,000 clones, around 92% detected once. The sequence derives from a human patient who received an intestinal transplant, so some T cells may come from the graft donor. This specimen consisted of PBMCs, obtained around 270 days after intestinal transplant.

This chain's CDR3 is CASSFSQTNSPLHF. The CDR3 DNA sequence: TGTGCCAGCAGCTTCTCCCAGACAAATTCACCCCTCCACTTT. The chain uses TRBV5-4 and TRBJ1-6, with no clear D. Trimming took off 2 bases at V and 7 bases at J, with 10 bases between the two ends. The CDR3 contains 14 residues. Per the germline V gene, CDR1 is SGHNT and CDR2 is YYREEE (reference sequence).